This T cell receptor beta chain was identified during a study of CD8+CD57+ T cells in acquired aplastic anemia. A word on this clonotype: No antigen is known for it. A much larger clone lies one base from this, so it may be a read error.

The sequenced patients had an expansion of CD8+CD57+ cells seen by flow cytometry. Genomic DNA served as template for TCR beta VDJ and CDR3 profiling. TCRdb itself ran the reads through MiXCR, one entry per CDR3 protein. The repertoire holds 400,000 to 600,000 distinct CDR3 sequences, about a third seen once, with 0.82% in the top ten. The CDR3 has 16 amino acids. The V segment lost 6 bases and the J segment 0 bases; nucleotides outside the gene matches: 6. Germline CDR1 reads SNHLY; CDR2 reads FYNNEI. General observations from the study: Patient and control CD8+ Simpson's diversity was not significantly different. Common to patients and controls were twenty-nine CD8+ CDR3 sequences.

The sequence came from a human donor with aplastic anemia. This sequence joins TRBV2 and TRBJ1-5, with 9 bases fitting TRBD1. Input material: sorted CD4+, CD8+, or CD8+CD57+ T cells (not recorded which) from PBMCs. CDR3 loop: CASRQGAFDSNQPQHF. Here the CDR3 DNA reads TGTGCCAGCAGACAGGGGGCATTTGATAGCAATCAGCCCCAGCATTTT.